This T cell receptor (beta chain) appears in the sequencing data of a study of early T cells in non-severe SARS-CoV-2 infection. Study summary: Whole-blood bulk RNA, unsorted, was sequenced, and chains were unpaired. Study findings and constraints: Database matching using VDJdb favored anti-spike CD8 responses, with private and CD4 specificities left missing.

Germline lookup yields CDR1 SGHTA and CDR2 FQGTGA. The CDR3 has 15 amino acids. V was pared by 1 base and J by 1 base, with 1 base of the junction left unmatched. Tagging with unique molecular identifiers was applied to individual cDNA molecules. TCRdb re-derived calls from the 5' RACE reads in MiXCR, one entry per CDR3 protein. Altogether some 76,000 distinct CDR3 sequences are present, around 15% being singletons, with the ten largest covering roughly 12%. As to this clonotype: Antigen: not known.

The sequenced material came from whole blood. The genes are TRBV7-3 and TRBJ2-1; 7 bases align to TRBD2. This clonotype was sampled from an adult who was a healthcare worker with PCR-confirmed SARS-CoV-2 infection or an uninfected control (not recorded which). The CDR3 DNA is TGTGCCAGCAGCTTAAACGGGAGGTCCTACAATGAGCAGTTCTTC. Translation: CASSLNGRSYNEQFF. The full variable domain, rest sourced from reference TRBV7-3 and TRBJ2-1, is GAGVSQTPSNKVTEKGKYVELRCDPISGHTALYWYRQSLGQGPEFLIYFQGTGAADDSGLPNDRFFAVRPEGSVSTLKIQRTERGDSAVYLCASSLNGRSYNEQFFGPGTRLTVL.